The sequence of this TCR beta chain was determined in a study of cytomegalovirus exposure and HLA in healthy donors. Study results and limitations: Later, TCR association rates were found to vary by HLA locus, highest for DRB1 and lowest for HLA-C.

Worth noting for this clone: What it binds is not known.

The study sampled nominally healthy donors, though unrecorded immune exposures were likely. Trimming took off 3 bases at V and 10 bases at J, with 12 bases between the two ends. The CDR3 has 12 residues. In germline, CDR1 is SNHLY, CDR2 FYNNEI. The PCR was carried out with 60 Vbeta primers and 13 Jbeta primers. The assay was immunoSEQ multiplex PCR, and TCRdb's table has in-frame clones only and misses some. The sample carries approximately 130,000 clones, nearly 80% recorded once. Sequencing used PBMCs. V gene TRBV2 combines with J gene TRBJ1-1, with D unresolved. This sequence originates from a male donor in good health and CMV-seronegative. CDR3 DNA: TGTGCCAGCAGTGATCGGGGTCGGCTAGCTTTCTTT. As protein: CASSDRGRLAFF. Using reference TRBV2 and TRBJ1-1 for the parts outside the CDR3, the full variable domain is EPEVTQTPSHQVTQMGQEVILRCVPISNHLYFYWYRQILGQKVEFLVSFYNNEISEKSEIFDDQFSVERPDGSNFTLKIRSTKLEDSAMYFCASSDRGRLAFFGQGTRLTVV.